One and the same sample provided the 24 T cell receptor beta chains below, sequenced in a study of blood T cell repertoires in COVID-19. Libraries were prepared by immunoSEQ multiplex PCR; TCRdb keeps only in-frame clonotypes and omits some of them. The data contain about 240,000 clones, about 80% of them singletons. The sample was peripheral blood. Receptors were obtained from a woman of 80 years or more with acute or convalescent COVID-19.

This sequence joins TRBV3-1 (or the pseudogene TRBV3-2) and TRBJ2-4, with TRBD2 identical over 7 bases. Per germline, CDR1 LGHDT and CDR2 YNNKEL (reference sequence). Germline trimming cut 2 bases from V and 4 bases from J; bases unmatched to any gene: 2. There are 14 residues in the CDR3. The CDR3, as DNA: TGTGCCAGCAGCCAACTAGCGGTAAAAAACATTCAGTACTTC. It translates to CASSQLAVKNIQYF.

CDR3 nucleotides: TGTGCCAGCAGCCTGACAGGGGCCGGGGGAAACATTCAGTACTTC. It is translated as CASSLTGAGGNIQYF. The genes are TRBV5-5 and TRBJ2-4, with TRBD1 identical over 8 bases. There are 15 residues in the CDR3. Germline CDR1 SGHKS, CDR2 YYEKEE (reference sequence). V was clipped by 4 bases and J by 6 bases; unmatched bases: 9. Full variable domain (remainder filled in from reference TRBV5-5 and TRBJ2-4): DAGVTQSPTHLIKTRGQQVTLRCSPISGHKSVSWYQQVLGQGPQFIFQYYEKEERGRGNFPDRFSARQFPNYSSELNVNALLLGDSALYLCASSLTGAGGNIQYFGAGTRLSVL.

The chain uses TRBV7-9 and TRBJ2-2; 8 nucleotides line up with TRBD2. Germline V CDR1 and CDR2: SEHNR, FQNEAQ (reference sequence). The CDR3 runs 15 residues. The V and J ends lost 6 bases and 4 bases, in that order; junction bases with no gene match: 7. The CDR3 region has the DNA TGTGCCAGCAGACCGAGCGGGGGAAGCACCGGGGAGCTGTTTTTT. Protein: CASRPSGGSTGELFF.

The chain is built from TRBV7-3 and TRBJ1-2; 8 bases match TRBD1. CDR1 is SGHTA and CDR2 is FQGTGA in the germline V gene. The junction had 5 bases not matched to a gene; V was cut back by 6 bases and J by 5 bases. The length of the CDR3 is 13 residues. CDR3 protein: CASSRGQEYGYTF. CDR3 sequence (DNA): TGTGCCAGCAGTCGGGGACAGGAATATGGCTACACCTTC.

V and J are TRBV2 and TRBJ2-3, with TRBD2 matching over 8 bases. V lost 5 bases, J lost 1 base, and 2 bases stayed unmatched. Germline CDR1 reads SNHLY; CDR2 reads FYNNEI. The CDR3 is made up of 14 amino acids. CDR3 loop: CASSISGGTDTQYF. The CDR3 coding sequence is TGTGCCAGCAGTATTAGCGGGGGCACAGATACGCAGTATTTT.

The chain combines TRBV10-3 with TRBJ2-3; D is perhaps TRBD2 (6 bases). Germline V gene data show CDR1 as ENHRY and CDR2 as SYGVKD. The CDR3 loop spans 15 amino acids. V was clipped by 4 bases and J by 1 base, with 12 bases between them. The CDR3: CAISVGGTGTDTQYF. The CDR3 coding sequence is TGTGCCATCAGTGTGGGGGGAACGGGCACAGATACGCAGTATTTT.

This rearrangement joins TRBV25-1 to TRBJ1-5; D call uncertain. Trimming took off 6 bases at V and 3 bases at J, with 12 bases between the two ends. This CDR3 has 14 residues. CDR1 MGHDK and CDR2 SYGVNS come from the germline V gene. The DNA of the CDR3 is TGTGCCAGCAGAAGGAACAGCCTCAATCAGCCCCAGCATTTT. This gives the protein CASRRNSLNQPQHF.

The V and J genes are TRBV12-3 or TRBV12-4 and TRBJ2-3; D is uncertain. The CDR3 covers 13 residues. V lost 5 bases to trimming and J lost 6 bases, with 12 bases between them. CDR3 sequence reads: CASSGSRLDTQYF. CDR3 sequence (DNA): TGTGCCAGCAGTGGTAGTCGCTTGGATACGCAGTATTTT.

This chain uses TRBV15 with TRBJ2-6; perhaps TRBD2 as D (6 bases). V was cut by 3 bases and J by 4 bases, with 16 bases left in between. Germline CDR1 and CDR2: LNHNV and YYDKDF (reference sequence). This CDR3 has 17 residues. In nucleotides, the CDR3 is TGTGCCACCAGCAGGGTGGGAGGCCAGTTGGGGGCCAACGTCCTGACTTTC. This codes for CATSRVGGQLGANVLTF.

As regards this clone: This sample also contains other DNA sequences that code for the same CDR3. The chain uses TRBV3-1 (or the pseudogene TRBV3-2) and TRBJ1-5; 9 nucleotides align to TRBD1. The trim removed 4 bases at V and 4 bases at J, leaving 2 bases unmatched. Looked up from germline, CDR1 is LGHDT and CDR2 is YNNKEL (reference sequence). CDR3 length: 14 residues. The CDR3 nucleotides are TGTGCCAGCAGCCTCGGGACAGGGAATCAGCCCCAGCATTTT. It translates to CASSLGTGNQPQHF.

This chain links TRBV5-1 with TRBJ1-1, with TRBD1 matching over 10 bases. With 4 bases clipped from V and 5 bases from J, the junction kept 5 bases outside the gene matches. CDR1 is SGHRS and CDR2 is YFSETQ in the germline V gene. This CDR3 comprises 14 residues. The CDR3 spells CASSRTGGGTEAFF. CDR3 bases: TGCGCCAGCAGCAGGACAGGGGGTGGTACTGAAGCTTTCTTT. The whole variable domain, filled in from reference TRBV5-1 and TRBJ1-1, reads KAGVTQTPRYLIKTRGQQVTLSCSPISGHRSVSWYQQTPGQGLQFLFEYFSETQRNKGNFPGRFSGRQFSNSRSEMNVSTLELGDSALYLCASSRTGGGTEAFFGQGTRLTVV.

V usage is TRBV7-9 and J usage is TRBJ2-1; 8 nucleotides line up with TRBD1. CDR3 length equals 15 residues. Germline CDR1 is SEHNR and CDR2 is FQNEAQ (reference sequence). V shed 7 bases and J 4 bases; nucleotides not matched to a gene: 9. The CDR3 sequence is CASNAPGQVYNEQFF. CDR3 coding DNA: TGTGCCAGCAACGCTCCGGGACAGGTTTACAATGAGCAGTTCTTC.

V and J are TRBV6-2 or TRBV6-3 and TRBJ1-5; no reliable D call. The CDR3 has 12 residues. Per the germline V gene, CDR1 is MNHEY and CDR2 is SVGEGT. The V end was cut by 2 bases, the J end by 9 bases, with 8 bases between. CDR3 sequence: CASSYKEGPQHF. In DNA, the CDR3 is TGTGCCAGCAGTTACAAAGAGGGGCCCCAGCATTTT.

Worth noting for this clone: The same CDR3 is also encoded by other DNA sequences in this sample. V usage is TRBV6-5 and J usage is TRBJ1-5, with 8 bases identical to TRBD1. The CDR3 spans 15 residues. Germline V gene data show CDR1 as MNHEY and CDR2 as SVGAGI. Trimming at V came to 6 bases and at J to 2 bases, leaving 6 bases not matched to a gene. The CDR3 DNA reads TGTGCCAGCAGACCCGGACAGGGAGGCAATCAGCCCCAGCATTTT. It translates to CASRPGQGGNQPQHF.

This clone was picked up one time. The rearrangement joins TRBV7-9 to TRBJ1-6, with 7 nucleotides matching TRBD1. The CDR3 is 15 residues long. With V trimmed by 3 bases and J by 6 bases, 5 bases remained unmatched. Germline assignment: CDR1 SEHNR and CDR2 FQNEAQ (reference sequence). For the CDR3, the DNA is TGTGCCAGCAGCTTGCAGGGGGTGGGTAATTCACCCCTCCACTTT. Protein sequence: CASSLQGVGNSPLHF.

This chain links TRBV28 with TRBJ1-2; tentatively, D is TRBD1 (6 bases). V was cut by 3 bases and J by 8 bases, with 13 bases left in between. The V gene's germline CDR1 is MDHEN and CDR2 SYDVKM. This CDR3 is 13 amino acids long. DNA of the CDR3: TGTGCCAGCAGTTTCCGACAGGTTAAGGGCTACACCTTC. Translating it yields CASSFRQVKGYTF.

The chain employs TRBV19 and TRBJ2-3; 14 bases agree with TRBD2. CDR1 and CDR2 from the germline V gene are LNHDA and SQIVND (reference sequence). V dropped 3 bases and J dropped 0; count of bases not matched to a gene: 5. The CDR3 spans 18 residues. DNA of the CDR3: TGTGCCAGTAGTATGGGACTAGCGGGGGCGCATAGCACAGATACGCAGTATTTT. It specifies CASSMGLAGAHSTDTQYF. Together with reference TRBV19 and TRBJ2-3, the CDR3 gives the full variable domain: DGGITQSPKYLFRKEGQNVTLSCEQNLNHDAMYWYRQDPGQGLRLIYYSQIVNDFQKGDIAEGYSVSREKKESFPLTVTSAQKNPTAFYLCASSMGLAGAHSTDTQYFGPGTRLTVL.

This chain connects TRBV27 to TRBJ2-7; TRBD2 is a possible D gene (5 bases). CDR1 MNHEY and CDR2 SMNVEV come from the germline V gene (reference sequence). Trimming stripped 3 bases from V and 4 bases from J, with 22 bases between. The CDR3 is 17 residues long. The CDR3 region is CASSFRAPRVESYEQYF. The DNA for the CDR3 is TGTGCCAGCAGTTTTCGCGCCCCGAGGGTAGAATCTTACGAGCAGTACTTC.

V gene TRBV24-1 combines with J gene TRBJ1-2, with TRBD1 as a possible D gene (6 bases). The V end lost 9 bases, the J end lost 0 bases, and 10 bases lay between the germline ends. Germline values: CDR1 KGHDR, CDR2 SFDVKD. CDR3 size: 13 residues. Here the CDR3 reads CATARGANYGYTF. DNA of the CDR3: TGTGCCACCGCCAGGGGCGCTAACTATGGCTACACCTTC.

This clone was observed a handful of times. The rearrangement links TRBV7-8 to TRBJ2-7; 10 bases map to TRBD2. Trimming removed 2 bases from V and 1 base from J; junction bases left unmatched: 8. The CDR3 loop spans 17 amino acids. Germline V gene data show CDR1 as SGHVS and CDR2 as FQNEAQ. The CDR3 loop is CASSLRGLAGESYEQYF. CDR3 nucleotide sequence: TGTGCCAGCAGCTTACGCGGCCTAGCGGGGGAATCCTACGAGCAGTACTTC.

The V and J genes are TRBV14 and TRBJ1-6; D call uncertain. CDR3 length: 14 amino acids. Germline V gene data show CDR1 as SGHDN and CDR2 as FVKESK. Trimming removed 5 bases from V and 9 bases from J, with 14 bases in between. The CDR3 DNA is TGTGCCAGCAGCTCCAGGACGGCGGGTTCACCCCTCCACTTT. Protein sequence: CASSSRTAGSPLHF.

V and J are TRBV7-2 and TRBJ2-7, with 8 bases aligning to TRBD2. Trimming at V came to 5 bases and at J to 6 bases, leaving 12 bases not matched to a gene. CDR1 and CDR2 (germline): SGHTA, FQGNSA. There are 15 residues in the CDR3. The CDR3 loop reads CASSLDGGGSGEQYF. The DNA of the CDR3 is TGTGCCAGCAGCCTCGACGGGGGGGGGTCCGGCGAGCAGTACTTC.

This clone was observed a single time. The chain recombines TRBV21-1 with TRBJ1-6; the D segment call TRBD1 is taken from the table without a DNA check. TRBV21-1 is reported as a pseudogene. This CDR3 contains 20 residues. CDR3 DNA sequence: TGTGCCAGCAGCAAAGACCATCCGGGACAGGGCTTTGGGTATAATTCACCCCTCCACTTT. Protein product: CASSKDHPGQGFGYNSPLHF.

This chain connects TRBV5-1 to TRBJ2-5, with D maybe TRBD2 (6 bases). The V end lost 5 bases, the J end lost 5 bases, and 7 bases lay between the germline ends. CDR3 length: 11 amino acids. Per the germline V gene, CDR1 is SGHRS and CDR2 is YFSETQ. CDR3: CASREGETQYF. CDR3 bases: TGCGCCAGCAGGGAGGGGGAGACCCAGTACTTC.